These 5 T cell receptor beta chains originate from one sample sequenced in a study of cytomegalovirus exposure and HLA in healthy donors. PCR was performed using 60 Vbeta and 13 Jbeta primers. Produced via immunoSEQ multiplex PCR; TCRdb's table is partial and in-frame only. The sample carries some 200,000 clones, 60% to 80% recorded once. What was sequenced was PBMCs. These receptors all come from a man aged 35 to 55 in good health and CMV-seronegative.

The genes are TRBV19 and TRBJ2-1, with 11 bases that match TRBD2. V trimming: 7 bases; J trimming: 5 bases; junction bases outside the gene matches: 4. This CDR3 is 14 amino acids long. In germline, CDR1 is LNHDA, CDR2 SQIVND (reference sequence). The CDR3 sequence is CASTGTSGNNEQFF. CDR3 in DNA: TGTGCCAGTACCGGGACTAGCGGAAACAATGAGCAGTTCTTC.

V is TRBV19 and J is TRBJ2-7; D is unresolved. V was cut by 6 bases and J by 6 bases, with 21 bases left in between. The germline gives CDR1 LNHDA, CDR2 SQIVND (reference sequence). This CDR3 spans 15 amino acids. The CDR3 reads CASRPRGASDGEQYF. The CDR3 region has the DNA TGTGCCAGTAGGCCCCGCGGAGCATCCGACGGCGAGCAGTACTTC.

V and J are TRBV5-6 and TRBJ2-5; TRBD1 is a possible D gene (7 bases). Trimming removed 6 bases at V and 5 bases at J, with 14 bases between. There are 13 residues in the CDR3. The V gene's germline CDR1 is SGHDT and CDR2 YYEEEE. CDR3 DNA sequence: TGTGCCAGCACCCTGACAGGGAGGGAGACCCAGTACTTC. It codes for CASTLTGRETQYF.

The V and J genes are TRBV11-1 and TRBJ2-7, with no clear D. V lost 5 bases and J lost 6, with 11 bases in between. CDR1 is SGHAT, CDR2 FQDESV, per germline (reference sequence). The CDR3 has 12 residues. CDR3 DNA sequence: TGTGCCAGCAGCAACCCTACGGGCGAGCAGTACTTC. Translating gives CASSNPTGEQYF.

In its sample, this clone was seen once. The chain carries TRBV9 and TRBJ2-1; the match to TRBD2 covers 7 bases. CDR1 and CDR2 from the germline V gene are SGDLS and YYNGEE. This CDR3 contains 15 residues. Unmatched junction bases numbered 4, after V lost 1 base and J lost 3 bases. The CDR3 sequence: CASSVWASGYNEQFF. CDR3 in DNA: TGTGCCAGCAGCGTATGGGCTAGCGGCTACAATGAGCAGTTCTTC.